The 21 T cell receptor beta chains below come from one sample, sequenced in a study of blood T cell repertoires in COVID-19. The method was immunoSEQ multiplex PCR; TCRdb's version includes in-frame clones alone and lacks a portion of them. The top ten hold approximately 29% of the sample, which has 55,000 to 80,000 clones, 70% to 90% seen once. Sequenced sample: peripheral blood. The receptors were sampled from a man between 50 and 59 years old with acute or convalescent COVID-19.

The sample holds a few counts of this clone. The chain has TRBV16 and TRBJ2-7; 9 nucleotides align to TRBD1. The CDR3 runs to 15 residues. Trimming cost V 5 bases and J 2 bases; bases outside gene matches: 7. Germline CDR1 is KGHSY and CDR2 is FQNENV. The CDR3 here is CASSYRDRATYEQYF. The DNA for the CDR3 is TGTGCCAGCAGCTACCGGGACAGGGCTACCTACGAGCAGTACTTC.

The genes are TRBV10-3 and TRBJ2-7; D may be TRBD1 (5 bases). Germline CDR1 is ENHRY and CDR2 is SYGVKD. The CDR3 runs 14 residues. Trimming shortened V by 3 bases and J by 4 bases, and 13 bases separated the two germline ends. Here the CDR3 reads CAISETGVEYEQYF. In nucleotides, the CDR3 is TGTGCCATCAGTGAAACAGGTGTCGAGTACGAGCAGTACTTC.

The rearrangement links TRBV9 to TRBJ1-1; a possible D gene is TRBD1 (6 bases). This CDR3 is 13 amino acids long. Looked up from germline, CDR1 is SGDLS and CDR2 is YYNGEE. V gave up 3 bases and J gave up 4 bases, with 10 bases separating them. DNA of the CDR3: TGTGCCAGCAGCGGATCACAGGGCACTGAAGCTTTCTTT. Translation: CASSGSQGTEAFF.

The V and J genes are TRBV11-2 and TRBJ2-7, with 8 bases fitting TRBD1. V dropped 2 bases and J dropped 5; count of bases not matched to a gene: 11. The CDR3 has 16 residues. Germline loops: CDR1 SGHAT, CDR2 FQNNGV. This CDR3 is CASSLNHGQGFNEQYF. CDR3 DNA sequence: TGTGCCAGCAGCTTAAATCATGGACAGGGTTTCAACGAGCAGTACTTC.

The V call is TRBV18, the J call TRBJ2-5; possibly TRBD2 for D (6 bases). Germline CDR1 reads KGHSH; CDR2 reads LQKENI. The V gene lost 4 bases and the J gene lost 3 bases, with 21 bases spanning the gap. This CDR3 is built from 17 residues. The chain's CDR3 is CASSLFRGGESKETQYF. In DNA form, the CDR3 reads TGTGCCAGCTCACTCTTTCGAGGAGGGGAAAGTAAAGAGACCCAGTACTTC.

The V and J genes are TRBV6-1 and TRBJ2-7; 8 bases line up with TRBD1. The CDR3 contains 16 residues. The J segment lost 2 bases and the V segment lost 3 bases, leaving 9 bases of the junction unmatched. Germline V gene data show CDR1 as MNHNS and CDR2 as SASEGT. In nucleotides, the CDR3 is TGTGCCAGCAGTGACCAACCGGGACAGGACGCCTACGAGCAGTACTTC. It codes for CASSDQPGQDAYEQYF.

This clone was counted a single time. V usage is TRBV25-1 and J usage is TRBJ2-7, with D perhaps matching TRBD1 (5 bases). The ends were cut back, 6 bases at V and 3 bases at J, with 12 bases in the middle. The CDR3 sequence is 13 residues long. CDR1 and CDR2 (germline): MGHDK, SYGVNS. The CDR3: CASRETENYEQYF. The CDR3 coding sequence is TGTGCCAGCAGAGAGACAGAGAACTACGAGCAGTACTTC.

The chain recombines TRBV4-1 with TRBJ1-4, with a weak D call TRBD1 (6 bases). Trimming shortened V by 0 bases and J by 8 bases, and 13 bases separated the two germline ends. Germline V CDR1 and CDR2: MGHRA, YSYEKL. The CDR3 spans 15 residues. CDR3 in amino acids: CASSQDRWGQEKLFF. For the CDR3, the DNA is TGCGCCAGCAGCCAAGATCGCTGGGGGCAGGAAAAACTGTTTTTT.

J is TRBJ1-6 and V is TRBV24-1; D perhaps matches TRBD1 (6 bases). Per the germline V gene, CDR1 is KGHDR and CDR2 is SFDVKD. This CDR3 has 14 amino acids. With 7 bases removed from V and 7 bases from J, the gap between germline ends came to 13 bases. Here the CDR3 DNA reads TGTGCCACCAGCGAACGTACAGGGAATTCACCCCTCCACTTT. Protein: CATSERTGNSPLHF.

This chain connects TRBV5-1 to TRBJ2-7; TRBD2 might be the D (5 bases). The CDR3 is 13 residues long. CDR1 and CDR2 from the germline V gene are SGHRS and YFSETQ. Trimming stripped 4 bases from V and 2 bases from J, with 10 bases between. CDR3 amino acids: CASSRGGTYEQYF. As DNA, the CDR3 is TGCGCCAGCAGCCGAGGAGGAACCTACGAGCAGTACTTC.

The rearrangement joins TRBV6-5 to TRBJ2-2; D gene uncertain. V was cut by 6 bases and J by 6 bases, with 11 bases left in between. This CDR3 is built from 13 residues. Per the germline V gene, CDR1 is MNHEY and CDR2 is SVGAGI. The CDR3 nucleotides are TGTGCCAGCAGCCTTCGGTACGCCGGGGAGCTGTTTTTT. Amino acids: CASSLRYAGELFF.

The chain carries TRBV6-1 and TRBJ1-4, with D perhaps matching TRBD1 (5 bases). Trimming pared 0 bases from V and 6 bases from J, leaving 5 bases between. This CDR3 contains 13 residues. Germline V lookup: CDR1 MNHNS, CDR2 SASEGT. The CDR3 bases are TGTGCCAGCAGTGAAGCAGGGGATGAAAAACTGTTTTTT. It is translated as CASSEAGDEKLFF.

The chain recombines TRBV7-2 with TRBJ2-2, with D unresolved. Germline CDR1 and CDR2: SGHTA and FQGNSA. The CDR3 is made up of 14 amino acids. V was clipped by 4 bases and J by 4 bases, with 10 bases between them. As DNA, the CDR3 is TGTGCCAGCAGCTCGGATCCGGGCACCGGGGAGCTGTTTTTT. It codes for CASSSDPGTGELFF.

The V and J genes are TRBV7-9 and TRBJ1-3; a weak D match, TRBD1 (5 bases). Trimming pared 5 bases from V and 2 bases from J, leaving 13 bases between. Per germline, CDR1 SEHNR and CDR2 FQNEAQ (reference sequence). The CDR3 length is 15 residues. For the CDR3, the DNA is TGTGCCAGCAGCCTCGGATCGGGGGCTGGAAACACCATATATTTT. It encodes CASSLGSGAGNTIYF.

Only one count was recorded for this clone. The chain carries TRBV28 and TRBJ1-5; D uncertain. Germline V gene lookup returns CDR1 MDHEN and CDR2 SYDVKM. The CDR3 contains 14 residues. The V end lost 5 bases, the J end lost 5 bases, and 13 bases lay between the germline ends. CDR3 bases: TGTGCCAGCAGTCCCCAGTCCATCCATCAGCCCCAGCATTTT. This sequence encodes CASSPQSIHQPQHF.

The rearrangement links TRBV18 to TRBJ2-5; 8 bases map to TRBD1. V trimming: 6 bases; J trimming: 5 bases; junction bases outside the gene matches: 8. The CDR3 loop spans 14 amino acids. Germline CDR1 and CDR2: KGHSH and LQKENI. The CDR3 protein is CASSPQTGDETQYF. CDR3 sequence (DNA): TGTGCCAGCTCCCCTCAGACAGGGGACGAGACCCAGTACTTC.

CDR3 residues: CASSASSGGSRDTQYF. In nucleotides, the CDR3 is TGCGCCAGCAGTGCATCTAGCGGGGGGTCAAGAGATACGCAGTATTTT. The chain joins TRBV10-2 to TRBJ2-3, with TRBD2 identical over 11 bases. CDR1 WSHSY and CDR2 SAAADI come from the germline V gene. Losses at the gene ends were 4 bases for V and 5 bases for J; bases not matched to a gene: 8. This CDR3 is built from 16 residues.

CDR3 protein: CASSLRGSSGNTIYF. The CDR3 DNA is TGTGCCAGCAGTTTACGGGGGAGCTCTGGAAACACCATATATTTT. The chain employs TRBV27 and TRBJ1-3; a possible D gene is TRBD1 (5 bases). Germline V gene lookup returns CDR1 MNHEY and CDR2 SMNVEV (reference sequence). V was trimmed by 2 bases and J by 0 bases, leaving 8 bases between them. The CDR3 sequence is 15 residues long.

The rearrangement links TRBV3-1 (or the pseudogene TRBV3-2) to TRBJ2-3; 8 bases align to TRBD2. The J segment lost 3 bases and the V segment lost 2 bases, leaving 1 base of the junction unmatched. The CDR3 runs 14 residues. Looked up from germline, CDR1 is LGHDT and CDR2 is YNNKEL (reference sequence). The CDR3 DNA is TGTGCCAGCAGCCAAACTAGCGGAACAGATACGCAGTATTTT. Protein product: CASSQTSGTDTQYF.

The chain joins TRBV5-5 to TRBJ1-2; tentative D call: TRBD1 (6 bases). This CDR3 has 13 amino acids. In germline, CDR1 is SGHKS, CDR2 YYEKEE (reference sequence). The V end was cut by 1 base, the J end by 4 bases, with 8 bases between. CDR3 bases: TGTGCCAGCAGCTTGTCGGACAGCTATGGCTACACCTTC. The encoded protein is CASSLSDSYGYTF. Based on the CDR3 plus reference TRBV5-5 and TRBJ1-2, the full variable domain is DAGVTQSPTHLIKTRGQQVTLRCSPISGHKSVSWYQQVLGQGPQFIFQYYEKEERGRGNFPDRFSARQFPNYSSELNVNALLLGDSALYLCASSLSDSYGYTFGSGTRLTVV.

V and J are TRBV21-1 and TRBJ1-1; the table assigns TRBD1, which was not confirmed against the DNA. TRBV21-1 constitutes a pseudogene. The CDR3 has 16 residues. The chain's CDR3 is CASTGRDRRGWTEAFF. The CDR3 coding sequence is TGTGCCAGCACTGGCCGGGACAGGAGGGGTTGGACTGAAGCTTTCTTT.